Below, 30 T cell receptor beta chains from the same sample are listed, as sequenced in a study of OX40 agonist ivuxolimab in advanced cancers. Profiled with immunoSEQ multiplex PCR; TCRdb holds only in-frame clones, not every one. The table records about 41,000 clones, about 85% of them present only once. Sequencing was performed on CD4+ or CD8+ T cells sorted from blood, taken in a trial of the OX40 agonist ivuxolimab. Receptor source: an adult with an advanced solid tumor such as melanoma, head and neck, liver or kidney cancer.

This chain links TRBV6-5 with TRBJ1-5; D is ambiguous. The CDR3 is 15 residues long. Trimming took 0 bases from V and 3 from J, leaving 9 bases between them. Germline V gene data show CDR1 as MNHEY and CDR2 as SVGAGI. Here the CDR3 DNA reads TGTGCCAGCAGTTACTCGAGAGACTCCAATCAGCCCCAGCATTTT. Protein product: CASSYSRDSNQPQHF.

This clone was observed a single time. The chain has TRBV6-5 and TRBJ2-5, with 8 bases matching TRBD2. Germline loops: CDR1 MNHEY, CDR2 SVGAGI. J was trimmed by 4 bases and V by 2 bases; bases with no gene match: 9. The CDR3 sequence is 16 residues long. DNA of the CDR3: TGTGCCAGCAGTTACGGCGGGGGGCAGAGGGCAGAGACCCAGTACTTC. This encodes CASSYGGGQRAETQYF.

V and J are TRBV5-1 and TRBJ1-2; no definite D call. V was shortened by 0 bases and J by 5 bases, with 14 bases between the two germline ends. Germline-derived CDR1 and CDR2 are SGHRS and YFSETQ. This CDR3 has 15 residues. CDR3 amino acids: CASSLEALGQYGYTF. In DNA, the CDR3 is TGCGCCAGCAGCTTGGAGGCCCTGGGCCAGTATGGCTACACCTTC.

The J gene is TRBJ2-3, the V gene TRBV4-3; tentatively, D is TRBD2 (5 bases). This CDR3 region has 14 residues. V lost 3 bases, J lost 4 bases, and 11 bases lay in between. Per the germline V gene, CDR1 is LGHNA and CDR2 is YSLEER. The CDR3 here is CASSHLTGADTQYF. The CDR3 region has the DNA TGCGCCAGCAGCCACTTGACCGGGGCAGATACGCAGTATTTT.

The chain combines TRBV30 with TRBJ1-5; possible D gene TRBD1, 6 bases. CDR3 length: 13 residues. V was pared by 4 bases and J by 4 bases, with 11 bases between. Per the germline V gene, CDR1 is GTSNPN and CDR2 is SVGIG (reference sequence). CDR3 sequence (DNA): TGTGCCTGGAACACAGGGAGGAATCAGCCCCAGCATTTT. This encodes CAWNTGRNQPQHF.

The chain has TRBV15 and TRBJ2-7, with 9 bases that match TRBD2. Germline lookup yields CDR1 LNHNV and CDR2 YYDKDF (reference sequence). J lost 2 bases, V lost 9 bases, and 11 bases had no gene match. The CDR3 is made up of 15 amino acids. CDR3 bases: TGTGCCACGAGACAAAAGGCTAGCGGGACCTACGAGCAGTACTTC. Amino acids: CATRQKASGTYEQYF.

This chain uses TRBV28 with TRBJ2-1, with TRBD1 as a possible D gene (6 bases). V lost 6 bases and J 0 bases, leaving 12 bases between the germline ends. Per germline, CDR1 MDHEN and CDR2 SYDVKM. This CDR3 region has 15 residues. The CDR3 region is CASRLDRSSYNEQFF. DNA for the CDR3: TGTGCCAGCAGACTAGACAGGAGCTCCTACAATGAGCAGTTCTTC.

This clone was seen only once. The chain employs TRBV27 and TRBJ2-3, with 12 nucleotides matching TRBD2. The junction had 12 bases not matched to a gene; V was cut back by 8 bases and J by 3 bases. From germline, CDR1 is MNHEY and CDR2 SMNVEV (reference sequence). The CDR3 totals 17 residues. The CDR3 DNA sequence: TGTGCCAGCGCCCAAAGGACTAGCGGGACTGGAACAGATACGCAGTATTTT. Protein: CASAQRTSGTGTDTQYF.

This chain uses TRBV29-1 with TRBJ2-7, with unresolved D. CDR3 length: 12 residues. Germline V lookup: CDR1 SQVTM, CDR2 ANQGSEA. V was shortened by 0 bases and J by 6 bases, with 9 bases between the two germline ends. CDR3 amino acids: CSVEDQGLEQYF. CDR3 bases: TGCAGCGTTGAAGATCAAGGGCTCGAGCAGTACTTC.

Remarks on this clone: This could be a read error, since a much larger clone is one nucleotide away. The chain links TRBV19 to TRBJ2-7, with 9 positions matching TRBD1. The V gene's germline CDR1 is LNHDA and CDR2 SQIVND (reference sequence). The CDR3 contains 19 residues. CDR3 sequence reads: CTSSITGGPAGVTSYEQYF. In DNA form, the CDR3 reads TGTACCAGTAGTATAACAGGGGGCCCGGCGGGAGTCACCTCCTACGAGCAGTACTTC. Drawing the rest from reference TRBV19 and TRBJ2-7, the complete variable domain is DGGITQSPKYLFRKEGQNVTLSCEQNLNHDAMYWYRQDPGQGLRLIYYSQIVNDFQKGDIAEGYSVSREKKESFPLTVTSAQKNPTAFYLCTSSITGGPAGVTSYEQYFGPGTRLTVT.

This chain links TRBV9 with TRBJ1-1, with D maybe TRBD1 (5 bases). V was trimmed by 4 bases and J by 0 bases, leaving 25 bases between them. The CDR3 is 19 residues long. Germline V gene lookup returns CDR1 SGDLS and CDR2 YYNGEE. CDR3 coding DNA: TGTGCCAGCAGCCGCCACGGTGTAGTCTCCCGGGGCATGAACACTGAAGCTTTCTTT. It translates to CASSRHGVVSRGMNTEAFF.

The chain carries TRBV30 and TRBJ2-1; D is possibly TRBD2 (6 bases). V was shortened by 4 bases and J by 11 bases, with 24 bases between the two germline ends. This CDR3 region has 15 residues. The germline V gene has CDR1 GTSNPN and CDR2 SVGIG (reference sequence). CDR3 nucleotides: TGTGCCTGGAAGGAGGGAACAGGAGGGCGGTTGAAGCAGTTCTTC. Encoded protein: CAWKEGTGGRLKQFF.

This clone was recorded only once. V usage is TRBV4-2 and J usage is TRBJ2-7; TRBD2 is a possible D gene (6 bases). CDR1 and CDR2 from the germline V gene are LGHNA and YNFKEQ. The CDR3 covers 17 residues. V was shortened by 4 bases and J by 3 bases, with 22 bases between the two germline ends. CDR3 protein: CASSPRVAAAGLYEQYF. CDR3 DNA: TGTGCCAGCAGCCCGAGGGTAGCGGCGGCAGGGCTCTACGAGCAGTACTTC.

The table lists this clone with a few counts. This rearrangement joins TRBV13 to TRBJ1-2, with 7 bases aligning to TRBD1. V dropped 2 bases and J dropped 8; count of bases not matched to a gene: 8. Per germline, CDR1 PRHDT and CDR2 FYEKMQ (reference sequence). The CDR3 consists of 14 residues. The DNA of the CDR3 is TGTGCCAGCAGCTTACTAGGGGGCGCAGGGGGCTACACCTTC. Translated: CASSLLGGAGGYTF.

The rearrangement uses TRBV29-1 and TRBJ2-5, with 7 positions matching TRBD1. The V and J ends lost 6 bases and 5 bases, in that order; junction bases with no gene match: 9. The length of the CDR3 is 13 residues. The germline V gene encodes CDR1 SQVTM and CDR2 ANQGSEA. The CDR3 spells CSVSRQGIETQYF. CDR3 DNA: TGCAGCGTCTCCCGACAGGGTATTGAGACCCAGTACTTC.

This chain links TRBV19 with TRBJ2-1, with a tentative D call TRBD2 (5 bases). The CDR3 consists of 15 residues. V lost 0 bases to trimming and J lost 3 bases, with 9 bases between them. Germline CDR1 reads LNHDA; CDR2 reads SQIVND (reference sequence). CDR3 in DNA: TGTGCCAGTAGTATAGAAAGCGGATACTACAATGAGCAGTTCTTC. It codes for CASSIESGYYNEQFF.

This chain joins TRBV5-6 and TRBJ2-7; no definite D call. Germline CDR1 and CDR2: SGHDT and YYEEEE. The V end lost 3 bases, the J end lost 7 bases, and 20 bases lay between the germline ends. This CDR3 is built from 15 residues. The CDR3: CASSYRARFSREQYF. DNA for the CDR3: TGTGCCAGCAGCTACCGGGCGCGCTTTTCTCGGGAGCAGTACTTC.

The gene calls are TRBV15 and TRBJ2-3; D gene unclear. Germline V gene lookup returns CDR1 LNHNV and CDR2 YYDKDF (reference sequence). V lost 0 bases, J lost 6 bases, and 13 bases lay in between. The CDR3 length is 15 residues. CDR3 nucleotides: TGTGCCACCAGCAGAGATCTACAACGACCGGATACGCAGTATTTT. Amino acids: CATSRDLQRPDTQYF.

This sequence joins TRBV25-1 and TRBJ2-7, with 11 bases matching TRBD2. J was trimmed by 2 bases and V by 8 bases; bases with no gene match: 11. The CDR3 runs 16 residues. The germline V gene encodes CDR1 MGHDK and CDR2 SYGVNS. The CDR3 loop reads CASPNSGTSGAYEQYF. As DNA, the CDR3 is TGTGCCAGCCCGAATTCAGGGACTAGCGGAGCCTACGAGCAGTACTTC.

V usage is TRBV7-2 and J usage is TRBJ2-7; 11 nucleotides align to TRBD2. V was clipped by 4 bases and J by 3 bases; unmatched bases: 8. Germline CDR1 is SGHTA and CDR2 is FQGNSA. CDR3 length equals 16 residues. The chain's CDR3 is CASSSTSGSSRYEQYF. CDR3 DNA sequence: TGTGCCAGCAGCTCTACTAGCGGGAGTTCGCGCTACGAGCAGTACTTC.

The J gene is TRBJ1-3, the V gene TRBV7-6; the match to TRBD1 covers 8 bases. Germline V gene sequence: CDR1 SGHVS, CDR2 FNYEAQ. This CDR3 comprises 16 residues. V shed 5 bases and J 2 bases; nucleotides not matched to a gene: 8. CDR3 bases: TGTGCCAGCAGCCGACAGGGGTCCGCGGCTGGAAACACCATATATTTT. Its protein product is CASSRQGSAAGNTIYF. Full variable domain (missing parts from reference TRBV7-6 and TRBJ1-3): GAGVSQSPRYKVTKRGQDVALRCDPISGHVSLYWYRQALGQGPEFLTYFNYEAQQDKSGLPNDRFSAERPEGSISTLTIQRTEQRDSAMYRCASSRQGSAAGNTIYFGEGSWLTVV.

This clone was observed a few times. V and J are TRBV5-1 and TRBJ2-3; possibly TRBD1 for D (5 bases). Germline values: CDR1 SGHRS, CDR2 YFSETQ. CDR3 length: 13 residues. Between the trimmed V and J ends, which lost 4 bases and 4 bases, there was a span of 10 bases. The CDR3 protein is CASSGAAADTQYF. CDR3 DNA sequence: TGCGCCAGCAGCGGGGCCGCAGCAGATACGCAGTATTTT. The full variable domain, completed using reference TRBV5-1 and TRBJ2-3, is KAGVTQTPRYLIKTRGQQVTLSCSPISGHRSVSWYQQTPGQGLQFLFEYFSETQRNKGNFPGRFSGRQFSNSRSEMNVSTLELGDSALYLCASSGAAADTQYFGPGTRLTVL.

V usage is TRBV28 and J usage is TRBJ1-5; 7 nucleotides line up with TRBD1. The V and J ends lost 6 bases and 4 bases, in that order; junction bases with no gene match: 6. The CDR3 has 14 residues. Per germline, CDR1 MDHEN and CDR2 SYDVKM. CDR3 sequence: CASRRGGFNQPQHF. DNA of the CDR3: TGTGCCAGCAGGAGAGGGGGCTTTAATCAGCCCCAGCATTTT.

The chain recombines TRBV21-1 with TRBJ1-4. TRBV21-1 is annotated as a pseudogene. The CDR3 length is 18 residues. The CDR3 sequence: CASSKCGSSLGLFEKLFF. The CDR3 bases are TGTGCCAGCAGCAAATGTGGGAGTTCTTTGGGCCTTTTTGAAAAACTGTTTTTT.

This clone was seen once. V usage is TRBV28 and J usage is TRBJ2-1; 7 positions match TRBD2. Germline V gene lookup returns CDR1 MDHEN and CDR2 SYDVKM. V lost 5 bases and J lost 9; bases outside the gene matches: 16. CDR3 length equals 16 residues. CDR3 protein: CASSPPLGRERGEQFF. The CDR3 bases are TGTGCCAGCAGTCCCCCATTGGGGCGGGAGAGAGGTGAGCAGTTCTTC.

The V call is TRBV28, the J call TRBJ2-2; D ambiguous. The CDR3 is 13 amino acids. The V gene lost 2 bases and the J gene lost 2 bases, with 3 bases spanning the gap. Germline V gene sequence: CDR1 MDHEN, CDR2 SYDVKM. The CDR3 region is CASSLLNTGELFF. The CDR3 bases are TGTGCCAGCAGTTTACTAAACACCGGGGAGCTGTTTTTT.

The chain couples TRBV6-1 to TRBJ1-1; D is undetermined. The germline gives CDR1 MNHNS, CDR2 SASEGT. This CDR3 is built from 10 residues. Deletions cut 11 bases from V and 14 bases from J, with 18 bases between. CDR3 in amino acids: CAAQLASDFF. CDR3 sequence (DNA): TGTGCCGCTCAGCTGGCGAGCGACTTCTTT.

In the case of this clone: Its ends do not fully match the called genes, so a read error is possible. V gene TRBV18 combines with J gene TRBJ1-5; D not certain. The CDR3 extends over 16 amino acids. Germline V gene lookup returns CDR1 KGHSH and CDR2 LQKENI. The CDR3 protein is CASSPGSGYSNRPQHF. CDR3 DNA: TGTGCCAGCTCACCAGGAAGCGGCTATAGCAATCGGCCCCAGCATTTT.

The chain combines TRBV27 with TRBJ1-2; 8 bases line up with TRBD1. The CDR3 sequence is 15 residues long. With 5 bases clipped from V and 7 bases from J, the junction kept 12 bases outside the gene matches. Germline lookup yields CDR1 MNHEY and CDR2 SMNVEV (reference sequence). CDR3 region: CASSPGQGYWSGYTF. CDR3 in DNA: TGTGCCAGCAGTCCAGGACAGGGTTATTGGAGTGGCTACACCTTC.

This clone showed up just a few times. The CDR3 region has the DNA TGTGCCAGTGGTGCCGGCCCCTACGAGCAGTACTTC. Translation: CASGAGPYEQYF. The chain carries TRBV9 and TRBJ2-7, with D uncertain. CDR3 length: 12 amino acids. The germline V gene encodes CDR1 SGDLS and CDR2 YYNGEE. The V end was cut by 8 bases, the J end by 2 bases, with 11 bases between.